Each of the 14 T cell receptor beta chains below was sequenced from the same sample in a study of OX40 agonist ivuxolimab in advanced cancers. Sequenced by immunoSEQ multiplex PCR; TCRdb stores in-frame clones only, minus some. The table lists 90,000 or so clones, roughly 90% of them singletons. The source material was CD4+ or CD8+ T cells sorted from blood, sampled in a trial of the OX40 agonist ivuxolimab. The receptors shown here come from an adult with an advanced solid tumor such as melanoma, head and neck, liver or kidney cancer.

The chain links TRBV28 to TRBJ1-2; 8 positions match TRBD1. Germline CDR1 is MDHEN and CDR2 is SYDVKM. The CDR3 spans 14 residues. The J segment lost 0 bases and the V segment lost 6 bases, leaving 3 bases of the junction unmatched. CDR3 in DNA: TGTGCCAGCAGGGGACAGGCCCCTAACTATGGCTACACCTTC. Translating gives CASRGQAPNYGYTF.

This rearrangement joins TRBV7-3 to TRBJ2-1; TRBD1 agrees at 11 bases. With V trimmed by 4 bases and J by 2 bases, 1 base remained unmatched. The germline gives CDR1 SGHTA, CDR2 FQGTGA. This CDR3 is 15 amino acids long. CDR3 residues: CASSSGQGAYNEQFF. The CDR3 DNA sequence: TGTGCCAGCAGCTCGGGACAGGGGGCCTACAATGAGCAGTTCTTC.

The chain has TRBV5-4 and TRBJ2-2, with TRBD2 matching 9 bases. Trimming took 0 bases from V and 5 from J; bases not matched to a gene: 5. The CDR3 runs to 16 residues. Germline CDR1 is SGHNT and CDR2 is YYREEE (reference sequence). The CDR3 reads CASSLASGLATGELFF. The DNA of the CDR3 is TGTGCCAGCAGCTTGGCCTCGGGACTAGCAACCGGGGAGCTGTTTTTT.

The chain uses TRBV2 and TRBJ2-7; the match to TRBD2 covers 7 bases. With V trimmed by 7 bases and J by 3 bases, 6 bases remained unmatched. Germline V gene data show CDR1 as SNHLY and CDR2 as FYNNEI. The CDR3 is 13 residues long. CDR3 DNA: TGTGCCAGCAAAACTAGCGCTCTCTACGAGCAGTACTTC. Translated, it gives CASKTSALYEQYF.

This chain connects TRBV10-3 to TRBJ1-2; 9 bases line up with TRBD1. Germline CDR1 is ENHRY and CDR2 is SYGVKD. V was pared by 2 bases and J by 2 bases, with 3 bases of the junction left unmatched. The CDR3 runs to 15 residues. The CDR3 nucleotides are TGTGCCATCAGTGAGCTCGGGACAGGGAACTATGGCTACACCTTC. Protein: CAISELGTGNYGYTF.

V gene TRBV7-2 combines with J gene TRBJ1-1, with D unresolved. V was trimmed by 1 base and J by 6 bases, leaving 9 bases between them. The length of the CDR3 is 13 residues. Germline CDR1 and CDR2: SGHTA and FQGNSA. In DNA form, the CDR3 reads TGTGCCAGCAGCTTAGGAATGTTGGCTGAAGCTTTCTTT. Translation gives CASSLGMLAEAFF. Looking up the rest from reference TRBV7-2 and TRBJ1-1 gives the full variable domain: GAGVSQSPSNKVTEKGKDVELRCDPISGHTALYWYRQSLGQGLEFLIYFQGNSAPDKSGLPSDRFSAERTGGSVSTLTIQRTQQEDSAVYLCASSLGMLAEAFFGQGTRLTVV.

The gene calls are TRBV5-6 and TRBJ2-1; D might be TRBD2 (6 bases). The germline CDR1 and CDR2 sequences are SGHDT and YYEEEE. This CDR3 is 12 amino acids long. Trimming shortened V by 2 bases and J by 10 bases, and 10 bases separated the two germline ends. CDR3: CASSLTGREQFF. The CDR3 DNA is TGTGCCAGCAGCTTAACCGGGAGAGAGCAGTTCTTC. The full variable domain, completed using reference TRBV5-6 and TRBJ2-1, is DAGVTQSPTHLIKTRGQQVTLRCSPKSGHDTVSWYQQALGQGPQFIFQYYEEEERQRGNFPDRFSGHQFPNYSSELNVNALLLGDSALYLCASSLTGREQFFGPGTRLTVL.

The V and J genes are TRBV27 and TRBJ2-1; possibly TRBD2 for D (6 bases). From germline, CDR1 is MNHEY and CDR2 SMNVEV (reference sequence). Between the trimmed V and J ends, which lost 6 bases and 0 bases, there was a span of 24 bases. The CDR3 covers 19 residues. The CDR3 nucleotides read TGTGCCAGCAGCCAACACCCGACGAAGCGGGTAAGCTCCTACAATGAGCAGTTCTTC. Amino acids: CASSQHPTKRVSSYNEQFF.

This chain joins TRBV28 and TRBJ1-5; the D is unclear. V shed 6 bases and J shed 4 bases, with 7 bases lying between them. The CDR3 is made up of 12 amino acids. The germline V gene has CDR1 MDHEN and CDR2 SYDVKM. In DNA, the CDR3 is TGTGCCAGCAGGGGTCCTAATCAGCCCCAGCATTTT. It encodes CASRGPNQPQHF.

This clone turned up a few times. V and J are TRBV28 and TRBJ2-7; 8 bases line up with TRBD2. The CDR3 runs 13 residues. Germline loops: CDR1 MDHEN, CDR2 SYDVKM. V dropped 8 bases and J dropped 2; count of bases not matched to a gene: 5. DNA for the CDR3: TGTGCCAGCGGTAGCGGGGCAACCTACGAGCAGTACTTC. It yields the protein CASGSGATYEQYF.

This chain connects TRBV6-6 to TRBJ1-2; D gene uncertain. Germline V gene sequence: CDR1 MNHNY, CDR2 SVGAGI (reference sequence). Trimming shortened V by 5 bases and J by 6 bases, and 19 bases separated the two germline ends. CDR3 length: 15 amino acids. The CDR3 DNA reads TGTGCCAGCAGTACGGGCCAGTCTCCCGGTAATGGCTACACCTTC. Amino acids: CASSTGQSPGNGYTF.

The genes are TRBV5-1 and TRBJ1-2, with 8 bases matching TRBD1. This CDR3 comprises 15 residues. Per the germline V gene, CDR1 is SGHRS and CDR2 is YFSETQ. Trimming at V came to 0 bases and at J to 7 bases, leaving 8 bases not matched to a gene. The CDR3 loop reads CASSLADRGMGGYTF. For the CDR3, the DNA is TGCGCCAGCAGCTTGGCAGACAGGGGAATGGGTGGCTACACCTTC.

This clone was picked up one time. The V gene is TRBV30, the J gene TRBJ1-3; no definite D call. V lost 5 bases and J 4 bases, leaving 9 bases between the germline ends. CDR1 is GTSNPN and CDR2 is SVGIG in the germline V gene (reference sequence). The CDR3 contains 12 residues. The CDR3, as DNA: TGTGCCTGGGAGTTCGGCGGAAACACCATATATTTT. This encodes CAWEFGGNTIYF.

The rearrangement links TRBV7-8 to TRBJ2-6; D is possibly TRBD2 (5 bases). V was cut by 0 bases and J by 0 bases, with 9 bases left in between. The germline CDR1 and CDR2 sequences are SGHVS and FQNEAQ. There are 17 residues in the CDR3. The CDR3 sequence is CASSLAARGSGANVLTF. The CDR3 DNA sequence: TGTGCCAGCAGCTTAGCCGCCCGGGGCTCTGGGGCCAACGTCCTGACTTTC.